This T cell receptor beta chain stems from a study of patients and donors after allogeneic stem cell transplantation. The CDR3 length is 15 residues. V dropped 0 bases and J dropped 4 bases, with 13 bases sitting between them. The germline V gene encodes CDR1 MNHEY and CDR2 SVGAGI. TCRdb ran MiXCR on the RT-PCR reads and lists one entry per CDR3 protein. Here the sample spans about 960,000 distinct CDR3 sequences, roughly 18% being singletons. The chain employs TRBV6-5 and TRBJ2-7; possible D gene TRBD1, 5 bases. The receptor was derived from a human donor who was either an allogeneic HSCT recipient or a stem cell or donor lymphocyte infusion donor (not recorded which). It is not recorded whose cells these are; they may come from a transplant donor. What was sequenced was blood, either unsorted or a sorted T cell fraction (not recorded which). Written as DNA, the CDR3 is TGTGCCAGCAGTTACTCGTCAGGGTCCCGTTACGAGCAGTACTTC. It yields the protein CASSYSSGSRYEQYF.